The present T cell receptor (beta chain) was sequenced within a study of T cells in Graves' hyperthyroidism and ophthalmopathy. An approximately 10 ml volume of fresh peripheral blood provided the PBMCs. TCR beta CDR3 regions were amplified from RNA. HTBI primers were the set used in a first-round RT-PCR of the TCR CDR3. MiXCR, run by TCRdb on the multiplex PCR reads, gives a single entry per CDR3 protein. The profile shows some 340,000 distinct CDR3 sequences, approximately 15% of them singletons. There are a few counts of this clonotype. The length of the CDR3 is 15 residues. The ends were cut back, 3 bases at V and 1 base at J, with 12 bases in the middle. The germline gives CDR1 ENHRY, CDR2 SYGVKD.

The chain employs TRBV10-3 and TRBJ1-1; D perhaps matches TRBD1 (5 bases). The receptor was isolated from a middle-aged woman with Graves' ophthalmopathy. What was sequenced was blood. CDR3 sequence: CAISDSGRQNTEAFF. Written as DNA, the CDR3 is TGTGCCATCAGTGATTCGGGACGGCAGAACACTGAAGCTTTCTTT.